The TCR beta chain under discussion was sequenced for a study of cytomegalovirus exposure and HLA in healthy donors. The germline gives CDR1 SGHDN, CDR2 FVKESK. CDR3 length: 17 residues. Trimming removed 1 base from V and 4 bases from J; junction bases left unmatched: 10. Study-level points and caveats: A later analysis found most CMV-associated TCR beta chains apparently HLA-restricted.

About this clone: Its target is not known.

Both 60 Vbeta primers and 13 Jbeta primers went into the PCR. TCRdb's table, derived via immunoSEQ multiplex PCR, lists solely in-frame clones and lacks some. The sample consists of some 120,000 clones, 79% of them appearing once. The TCR originated in a man aged 18-30 years in good health and CMV-seronegative. This sequence joins TRBV14 and TRBJ2-5, with 9 bases lining up with TRBD2. The specimen was PBMCs. The CDR3 here is CASSQGFGGRALETQYF. DNA for the CDR3: TGTGCCAGCAGCCAAGGGTTCGGCGGGAGGGCCCTAGAGACCCAGTACTTC.